This T cell receptor (beta chain) originates from a study of T cell changes during pregnancy in multiple sclerosis. TCRdb's table, derived via immunoSEQ multiplex PCR, lists solely in-frame clones and lacks some. The repertoire holds more than 80,000 clones, with under 95% as singletons. V lost 2 bases, J lost 9 bases, and 17 bases lay in between. This CDR3 has 16 amino acids. Germline V CDR1 and CDR2: PRHDT, FYEKMQ (reference sequence). The genes are TRBV13 and TRBJ1-6; TRBD1 is a possible D gene (5 bases). The sequence came from a female donor with multiple sclerosis, enrolled in a pregnancy study. This specimen was peripheral blood, taken before pregnancy. The CDR3 coding sequence is TGTGCCAGCAGCTTAACATTTCGGACAAGGAGTTCACCCCTCCACTTT. This encodes CASSLTFRTRSSPLHF.